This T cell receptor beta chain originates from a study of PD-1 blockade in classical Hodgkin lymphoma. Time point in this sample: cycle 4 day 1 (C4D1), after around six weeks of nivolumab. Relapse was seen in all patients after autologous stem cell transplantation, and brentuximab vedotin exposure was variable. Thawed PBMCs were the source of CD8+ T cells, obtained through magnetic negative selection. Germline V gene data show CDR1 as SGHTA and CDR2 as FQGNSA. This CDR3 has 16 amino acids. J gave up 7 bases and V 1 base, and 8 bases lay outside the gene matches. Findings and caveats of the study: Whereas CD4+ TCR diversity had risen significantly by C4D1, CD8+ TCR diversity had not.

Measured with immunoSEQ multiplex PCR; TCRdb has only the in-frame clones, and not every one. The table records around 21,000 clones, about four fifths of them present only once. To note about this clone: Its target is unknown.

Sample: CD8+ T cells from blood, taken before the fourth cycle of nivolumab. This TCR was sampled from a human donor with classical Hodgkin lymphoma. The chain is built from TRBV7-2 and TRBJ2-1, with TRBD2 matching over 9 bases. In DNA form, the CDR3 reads TGTGCCAGCAGCTTAGTGGCTAGCGGGGTTCAGAATGAGCAGTTCTTC. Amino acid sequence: CASSLVASGVQNEQFF.